The 26 T cell receptor beta chains presented below share a single source sample, sequenced in a study of post-analysis software for immune sequencing data. Notes on the study in general: Patients had higher frequencies than controls of five TRBV segments, including TRBV5-6, TRBV5-1 and TRBV20-1.

Unique molecular identifiers were carried by the TCR beta cDNA libraries. Via MiXCR, TCRdb re-called the PCR reads, giving one row per CDR3 protein. This table holds some 500,000 distinct CDR3 sequences, approximately 45% found once. Their cognate antigens are unknown. Sequencing used blood. The origin of the receptors is a girl between 5 and 17 years old with multiple sclerosis.

This clonotype was seen many times. The chain uses TRBV29-1 and TRBJ2-3; 9 bases are shared with TRBD2. The V and J ends lost 7 bases and 2 bases, in that order; junction bases with no gene match: 7. The CDR3 runs to 14 residues. Germline V gene lookup returns CDR1 SQVTM and CDR2 ANQGSEA. This CDR3 is CSAIAGAYTDTQYF. The CDR3 nucleotides read TGCAGCGCAATAGCGGGAGCTTACACAGATACGCAGTATTTT.

This clonotype was recorded a few times. The chain links TRBV7-2 to TRBJ2-3, with TRBD2 matching over 8 bases. V shed 5 bases and J 10 bases; nucleotides not matched to a gene: 5. Germline CDR1 and CDR2: SGHTA and FQGNSA. The CDR3 contains 12 residues. The CDR3 loop reads CASSRAGEAQYF. CDR3 bases: TGTGCCAGCAGCCGAGCGGGAGAGGCGCAGTATTTT.

V usage is TRBV20-1 and J usage is TRBJ2-1; 11 bases align to TRBD2. In germline, CDR1 is DFQATT, CDR2 SNEGSKA (reference sequence). J lost 8 bases, V lost 3 bases, and 9 bases had no gene match. The CDR3 contains 15 residues. CDR3 in DNA: TGCAGTGCTAGCGGGACTAGCGGCAATTGGGATGAGCAGTTCTTC. As protein: CSASGTSGNWDEQFF.

The V gene is TRBV29-1, the J gene TRBJ1-1; perhaps TRBD1 as D (6 bases). V was shortened by 7 bases and J by 5 bases, with 23 bases between the two germline ends. Germline CDR1 and CDR2: SQVTM and ANQGSEA. The CDR3 is 15 residues long. DNA for the CDR3: TGCAGCGACGGACTCTTACCGGGGGCAGGGACTGAAGCTTTCTTT. Amino acid sequence: CSDGLLPGAGTEAFF.

The chain links TRBV7-3 to TRBJ2-1, with D unresolved. The CDR3 extends over 15 amino acids. Germline CDR1 SGHTA, CDR2 FQGTGA. V was clipped by 5 bases and J by 4 bases, with 15 bases between them. CDR3 sequence reads: CASSPGRAVYNEQFF. Here the CDR3 DNA reads TGTGCCAGCAGCCCCGGCCGGGCCGTATACAATGAGCAGTTCTTC. Drawing the rest from reference TRBV7-3 and TRBJ2-1, the complete variable domain is GAGVSQTPSNKVTEKGKYVELRCDPISGHTALYWYRQSLGQGPEFLIYFQGTGAADDSGLPNDRFFAVRPEGSVSTLKIQRTERGDSAVYLCASSPGRAVYNEQFFGPGTRLTVL.

J is TRBJ2-3 and V is TRBV7-3; 12 bases fit TRBD1. V trimming: 3 bases; J trimming: 6 bases; junction bases outside the gene matches: 4. The CDR3 is 15 residues long. Germline V gene data show CDR1 as SGHTA and CDR2 as FQGTGA. CDR3 nucleotides: TGTGCCAGCAGCTTGGGGACAGGGGGCCTCGATACGCAGTATTTT. Its protein product is CASSLGTGGLDTQYF.

This clonotype was observed a few times. J is TRBJ2-4 and V is TRBV4-1, with 8 bases identical to TRBD2. The length of the CDR3 is 16 residues. V shed 1 base and J 6 bases; nucleotides not matched to a gene: 8. CDR1 is MGHRA and CDR2 is YSYEKL in the germline V gene. The CDR3 region has the DNA TGCGCCAGCAGCCAAGGTTCGACTAGCGTATTAAACATTCAGTACTTC. This translates into CASSQGSTSVLNIQYF.

This clonotype was observed a single time. This chain uses TRBV7-2 with TRBJ2-3; 14 positions agree with TRBD2. With 3 bases clipped from V and 15 bases from J, the junction kept 5 bases outside the gene matches. This CDR3 contains 13 residues. Germline V CDR1 and CDR2: SGHTA, FQGNSA. The CDR3 DNA is TGTGCCAGCAGCTTGACCGGGACTAGCGGGAGTTATTTT. Its protein is CASSLTGTSGSYF.

The chain is built from TRBV20-1 and TRBJ1-2, with D tentatively TRBD1 (5 bases). CDR3 length: 14 residues. V was clipped by 0 bases and J by 8 bases, with 16 bases between them. Germline lookup yields CDR1 DFQATT and CDR2 SNEGSKA (reference sequence). CDR3 in amino acids: CSAREGPSREGYTF. Written as DNA, the CDR3 is TGCAGTGCTAGAGAGGGGCCCTCGCGGGAGGGCTACACCTTC.

V is TRBV6-6 and J is TRBJ1-2; TRBD1 might be the D (5 bases). The CDR3 runs 14 residues. V dropped 4 bases and J dropped 3 bases, with 12 bases sitting between them. CDR1 MNHNY and CDR2 SVGAGI come from the germline V gene (reference sequence). The CDR3 DNA sequence: TGTGCCAGCAGTTCCCCCGGGGCCGACTATGGCTACACCTTC. Amino acids: CASSSPGADYGYTF.

The chain links TRBV6-1 to TRBJ2-7; D not resolved. The CDR3 totals 12 residues. The V gene lost 8 bases and the J gene lost 4 bases, with 12 bases spanning the gap. Germline-derived CDR1 and CDR2 are MNHNS and SASEGT. CDR3 protein: CASGYTRYEQYF. CDR3 DNA: TGTGCCAGCGGGTACACGAGGTACGAGCAGTACTTC.

This chain links TRBV12-3 or TRBV12-4 with TRBJ1-1; weak D call: TRBD1 (6 bases). The CDR3 contains 14 residues. The ends were cut back, 2 bases at V and 4 bases at J, with 11 bases in the middle. CDR3: CASSLWGRSTEAFF. CDR3 bases: TGTGCCAGCAGTTTATGGGGGCGCAGCACTGAAGCTTTCTTT.

As DNA, the CDR3 is TGCAGTGCTAGAGTGTCGAAGGGGTATGAAAAACTGTTTTTT. Its translation is CSARVSKGYEKLFF. V gene TRBV20-1 combines with J gene TRBJ1-4; a weak D match, TRBD1 (5 bases). The V and J ends lost 1 base and 6 bases respectively, with 12 bases between them. The germline V gene encodes CDR1 DFQATT and CDR2 SNEGSKA (reference sequence). This CDR3 has 14 amino acids.

This clonotype was seen a handful of times. The V call is TRBV5-1, the J call TRBJ2-5; D is ambiguous. Trimming cost V 4 bases and J 2 bases, with 9 bases left between them. In germline, CDR1 is SGHRS, CDR2 YFSETQ. The CDR3 length is 13 residues. The CDR3 nucleotides read TGCGCCAGCAGCGGGAACACACAAGAGACCCAGTACTTC. It specifies CASSGNTQETQYF.

This clonotype was detected a few times. V usage is TRBV20-1 and J usage is TRBJ1-2; a possible D gene is TRBD1 (5 bases). In germline, CDR1 is DFQATT, CDR2 SNEGSKA (reference sequence). This CDR3 spans 13 amino acids. V dropped 4 bases and J dropped 3 bases, with 12 bases sitting between them. In DNA form, the CDR3 reads TGCAGTGCTACAGATAGGGGCGACTATGGCTACACCTTC. Its translation is CSATDRGDYGYTF.

This clonotype was seen just once. The V and J genes are TRBV7-2 and TRBJ2-7, with 11 bases identical to TRBD2. Per the germline V gene, CDR1 is SGHTA and CDR2 is FQGNSA. V trimming: 3 bases; J trimming: 1 base; junction bases outside the gene matches: 8. The CDR3 extends over 17 amino acids. The CDR3 spells CASSFWVAGGASYEQYF. CDR3 nucleotides: TGTGCCAGCAGCTTTTGGGTAGCGGGAGGGGCTTCCTACGAGCAGTACTTC.

The chain employs TRBV6-1 and TRBJ2-7, with TRBD1 matching 10 bases. Germline-derived CDR1 and CDR2 are MNHNS and SASEGT. The CDR3 spans 15 residues. After removal of 6 bases from V and 1 base from J, the junction contained 6 bases not matched to a gene. The CDR3 protein is CASRTWTGGSYEQYF. The CDR3 region has the DNA TGTGCCAGCAGGACTTGGACAGGGGGGTCCTACGAGCAGTACTTC.

This sequence joins TRBV28 and TRBJ2-5, with 9 bases aligning to TRBD2. Matching the DNA end better, TRBJ2-7 makes the J call doubtful. The CDR3 spans 15 residues. CDR1 and CDR2 from the germline V gene are MDHEN and SYDVKM. The CDR3 here is CASSLPRASGNEQYF. CDR3 bases: TGTGCCAGCAGTTTGCCCCGAGCTAGCGGGAACGAGCAGTACTTC.

The chain uses TRBV6-5 and TRBJ2-1, with 12 bases matching TRBD2. CDR1 and CDR2 (germline): MNHEY, SVGAGI. The CDR3 is 17 amino acids. The V segment lost 7 bases and the J segment 2 bases; nucleotides outside the gene matches: 9. CDR3 in DNA: TGTGCCAGCAATCACAGGACTAGCGGGACGACCTACAATGAGCAGTTCTTC. It is translated as CASNHRTSGTTYNEQFF.

V and J are TRBV7-2 and TRBJ2-5, with a weak D call TRBD2 (6 bases). The CDR3 has 16 residues. CDR1 SGHTA and CDR2 FQGNSA come from the germline V gene. The V end lost 1 base, the J end lost 1 base, and 13 bases lay between the germline ends. The CDR3 is CASSLDRDSGQETQYF. For the CDR3, the DNA is TGTGCCAGCAGCTTAGATAGGGACTCAGGCCAAGAGACCCAGTACTTC.

This clonotype was found once. The V gene is TRBV3-1, the J gene TRBJ2-7; 7 bases line up with TRBD1. The J call may be faulty, since TRBJ2-5 better matches the DNA end. The germline V gene has CDR1 LGHDT and CDR2 YNNKEL (reference sequence). This CDR3 is 16 amino acids long. CDR3 in amino acids: CASSPSVRGSQETQYF. CDR3 coding DNA: TGTGCCAGCAGCCCGTCGGTCAGGGGGAGTCAAGAGACCCAGTACTTC.

The chain is built from TRBV7-9 and TRBJ2-3; D may be TRBD2 (5 bases). Germline CDR1 and CDR2: SEHNR and FQNEAQ (reference sequence). CDR3 size: 12 residues. With 3 bases removed from V and 11 bases from J, the gap between germline ends came to 12 bases. The CDR3 sequence: CASSLSQRLQYF. Written as DNA, the CDR3 is TGTGCCAGCAGCTTGTCCCAGCGGTTGCAGTATTTT.

The CDR3, as DNA: TGTGCCGCCGGGGGATCCTACGAGCAGTACTTC. Translated, it gives CAAGGSYEQYF. The genes are TRBV7-2 and TRBJ2-7; maybe TRBD2 (6 bases). V was clipped by 11 bases and J by 1 base, with 9 bases between them. The CDR3 length is 11 residues. Germline V CDR1 and CDR2: SGHTA, FQGNSA.

The rearrangement uses TRBV15 and TRBJ2-1, with a tentative D call TRBD2 (6 bases). The ends were cut back, 3 bases at V and 9 bases at J, with 18 bases in the middle. Germline values: CDR1 LNHNV, CDR2 YYDKDF (reference sequence). The CDR3 contains 15 residues. The CDR3 here is CATSRGSGLKIEQFF. The CDR3 bases are TGTGCCACCAGCAGGGGTAGCGGCCTTAAGATTGAGCAGTTCTTC.

The chain joins TRBV20-1 to TRBJ2-1, with 7 positions matching TRBD2. CDR3 size: 13 residues. Trimming at V came to 1 base and at J to 9 bases, leaving 6 bases not matched to a gene. Germline values: CDR1 DFQATT, CDR2 SNEGSKA (reference sequence). The CDR3 DNA is TGCAGTGCTAGAGTTATCACGGGAGGTGAGCAGTTCTTC. Translated: CSARVITGGEQFF.

V usage is TRBV20-1 and J usage is TRBJ2-3; D gene unclear. The CDR3 has 14 residues. The V and J ends lost 3 bases and 2 bases respectively, with 12 bases between them. CDR1 DFQATT and CDR2 SNEGSKA come from the germline V gene (reference sequence). The CDR3 reads CSARSDGDTDTQYF. CDR3 coding DNA: TGCAGTGCTAGGAGTGACGGAGACACAGATACGCAGTATTTT.